Each of the 4 T cell receptor beta chains below was sequenced from the same sample in a study of T cells in Graves' hyperthyroidism and ophthalmopathy. Researchers took RNA transcripts and amplified the TCR beta CDR3 regions from them. TCR CDR3 regions were first amplified by RT-PCR with HTBI primers. TCRdb itself ran the multiplex PCR reads through MiXCR, one entry per CDR3 protein. This table has 300,000 to 450,000 distinct CDR3 sequences, less than 15% appearing once. The sample consisted of blood. The receptor source for this set is a man aged 25 to 40 with Graves' hyperthyroidism that later progressed to Graves' ophthalmopathy.

This clonotype was counted only a few times. The CDR3 here is CATSDFSVGANTGELFF. The CDR3, as DNA: TGTGCCACCAGTGATTTTTCGGTCGGCGCGAACACCGGGGAGCTGTTTTTT. The chain joins TRBV24-1 to TRBJ2-2; the D is unclear. The CDR3 extends over 17 amino acids. Deletions cut 1 base from V and 0 bases from J, with 11 bases between. Germline CDR1 KGHDR, CDR2 SFDVKD.

This clonotype was detected a few times. The chain couples TRBV5-1 to TRBJ2-2; 7 bases are shared with TRBD1. The CDR3 is 16 amino acids. After removal of 2 bases from V and 2 bases from J, the junction contained 6 bases not matched to a gene. CDR1 is SGHRS and CDR2 is YFSETQ in the germline V gene. CDR3 residues: CASSFDRVANTGELFF. CDR3 DNA: TGCGCCAGCAGCTTTGACAGGGTCGCCAACACCGGGGAGCTGTTTTTT.

The chain uses TRBV3-1 and TRBJ1-1; weak D call: TRBD1 (5 bases). The CDR3 sequence is 12 residues long. Per the germline V gene, CDR1 is LGHDT and CDR2 is YNNKEL (reference sequence). V lost 4 bases, J lost 11 bases, and 14 bases lay in between. This chain's CDR3 is CASSPRTSVAFF. As DNA, the CDR3 is TGTGCCAGCAGCCCCCGGACATCAGTCGCTTTCTTT.

The chain employs TRBV20-1 and TRBJ2-7; D ambiguous. Germline V CDR1 and CDR2: DFQATT, SNEGSKA (reference sequence). The CDR3 has 13 amino acids. With 5 bases removed from V and 7 bases from J, the gap between germline ends came to 18 bases. As DNA, the CDR3 is TGCAGTGCTCCCAAGCCGTCGAGTAGTGAGCAGTACTTC. As protein: CSAPKPSSSEQYF.